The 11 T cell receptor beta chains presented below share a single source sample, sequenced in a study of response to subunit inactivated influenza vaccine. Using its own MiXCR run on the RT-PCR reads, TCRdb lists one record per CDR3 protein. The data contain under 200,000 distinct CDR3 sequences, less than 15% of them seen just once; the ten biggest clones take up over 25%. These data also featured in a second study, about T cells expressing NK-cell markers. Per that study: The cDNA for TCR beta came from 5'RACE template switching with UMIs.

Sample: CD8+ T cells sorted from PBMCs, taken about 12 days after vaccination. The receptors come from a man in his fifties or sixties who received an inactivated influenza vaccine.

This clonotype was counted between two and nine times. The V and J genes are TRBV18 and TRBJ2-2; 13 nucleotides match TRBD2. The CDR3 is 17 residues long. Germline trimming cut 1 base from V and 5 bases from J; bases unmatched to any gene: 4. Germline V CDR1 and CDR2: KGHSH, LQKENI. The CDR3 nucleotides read TGTGCCAGCTCACCACTACTAGCGGGAGGGCCAACCGGGGAGCTGTTTTTT. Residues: CASSPLLAGGPTGELFF.

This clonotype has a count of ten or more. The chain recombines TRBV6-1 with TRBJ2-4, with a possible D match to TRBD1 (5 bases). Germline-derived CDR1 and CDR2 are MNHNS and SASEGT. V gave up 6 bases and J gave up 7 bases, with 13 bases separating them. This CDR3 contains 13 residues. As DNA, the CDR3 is TGTGCCAGCAGACCAGGGATCCAGAACATTCAGTACTTC. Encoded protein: CASRPGIQNIQYF.

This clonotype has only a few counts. In DNA, the CDR3 is TGTGCCAGCAGCTTAGTAGCGGGAGATCGAGAGCAGTACTTC. Protein: CASSLVAGDREQYF. The V call is TRBV11-2, the J call TRBJ2-7, with 9 bases aligning to TRBD2. With V trimmed by 1 base and J by 7 bases, 5 bases remained unmatched. Germline V gene sequence: CDR1 SGHAT, CDR2 FQNNGV. CDR3 length equals 14 residues.

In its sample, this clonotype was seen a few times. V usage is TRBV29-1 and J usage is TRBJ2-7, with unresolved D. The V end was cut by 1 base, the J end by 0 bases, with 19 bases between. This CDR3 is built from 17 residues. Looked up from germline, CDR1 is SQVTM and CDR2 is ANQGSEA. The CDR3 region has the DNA TGCAGCGTTGAAGGGCTCGAAGGCCAGACTGCCTCCTACGAGCAGTACTTC. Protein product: CSVEGLEGQTASYEQYF.

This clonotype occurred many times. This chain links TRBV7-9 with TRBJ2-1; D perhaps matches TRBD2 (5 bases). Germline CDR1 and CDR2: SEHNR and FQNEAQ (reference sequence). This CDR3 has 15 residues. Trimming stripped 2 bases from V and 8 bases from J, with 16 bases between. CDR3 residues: CASSLMGDHTYEQFF. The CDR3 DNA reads TGTGCCAGCAGCTTAATGGGAGACCACACCTATGAGCAGTTCTTC.

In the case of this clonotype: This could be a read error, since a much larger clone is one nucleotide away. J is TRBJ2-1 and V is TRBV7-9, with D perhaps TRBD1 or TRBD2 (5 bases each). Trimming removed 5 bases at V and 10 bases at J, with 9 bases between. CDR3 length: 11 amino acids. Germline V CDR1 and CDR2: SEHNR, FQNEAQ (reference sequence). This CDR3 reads CASSLGTEQFF. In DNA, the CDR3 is TGTGCCAGCAGCCTTGGGACCGAGCAGTTCTTC.

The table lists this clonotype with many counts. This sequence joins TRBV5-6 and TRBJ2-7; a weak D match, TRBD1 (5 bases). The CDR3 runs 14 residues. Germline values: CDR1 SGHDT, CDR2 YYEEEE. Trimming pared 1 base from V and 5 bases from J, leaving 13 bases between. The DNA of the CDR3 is TGTGCCAGCAGCTTGCAGGGCACGGTACACGAGCAGTACTTC. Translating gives CASSLQGTVHEQYF. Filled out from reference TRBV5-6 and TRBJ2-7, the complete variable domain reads DAGVTQSPTHLIKTRGQQVTLRCSPKSGHDTVSWYQQALGQGPQFIFQYYEEEERQRGNFPDRFSGHQFPNYSSELNVNALLLGDSALYLCASSLQGTVHEQYFGPGTRLTVT.

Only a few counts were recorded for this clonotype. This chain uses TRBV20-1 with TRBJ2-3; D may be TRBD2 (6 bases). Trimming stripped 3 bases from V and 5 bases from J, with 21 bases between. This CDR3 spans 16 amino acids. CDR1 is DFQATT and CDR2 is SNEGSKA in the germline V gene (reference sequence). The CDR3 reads CSASRYGTPLVDTQYF. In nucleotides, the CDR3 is TGCAGTGCTAGTCGCTACGGGACTCCCCTGGTAGATACGCAGTATTTT.

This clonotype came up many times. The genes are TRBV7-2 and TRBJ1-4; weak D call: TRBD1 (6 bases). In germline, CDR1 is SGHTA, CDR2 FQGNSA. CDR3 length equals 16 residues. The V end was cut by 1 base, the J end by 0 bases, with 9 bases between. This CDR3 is CASSLGQAATNEKLFF. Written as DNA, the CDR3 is TGTGCCAGCAGCTTAGGACAGGCTGCAACTAATGAAAAACTGTTTTTT.

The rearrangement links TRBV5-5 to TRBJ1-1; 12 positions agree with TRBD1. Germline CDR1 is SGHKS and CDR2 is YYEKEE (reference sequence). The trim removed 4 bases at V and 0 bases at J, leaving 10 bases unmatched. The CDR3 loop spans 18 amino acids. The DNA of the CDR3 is TGTGCCAGCAGCACTCCGGGACAGGGGGCTTTGATGAACACTGAAGCTTTCTTT. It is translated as CASSTPGQGALMNTEAFF.

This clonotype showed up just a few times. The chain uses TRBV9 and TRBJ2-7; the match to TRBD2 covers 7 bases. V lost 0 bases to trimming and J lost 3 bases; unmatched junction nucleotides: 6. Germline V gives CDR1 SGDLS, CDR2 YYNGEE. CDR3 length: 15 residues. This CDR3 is CASSVGATGGYEQYF. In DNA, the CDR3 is TGTGCCAGCAGCGTAGGGGCAACGGGGGGCTACGAGCAGTACTTC. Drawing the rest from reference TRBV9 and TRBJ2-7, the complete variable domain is DSGVTQTPKHLITATGQRVTLRCSPRSGDLSVYWYQQSLDQGLQFLIQYYNGEERAKGNILERFSAQQFPDLHSELNLSSLELGDSALYFCASSVGATGGYEQYFGPGTRLTVT.